Listed below are T cell receptor beta chains from one sample, sequenced in a study of blood T cell repertoires in COVID-19. TCRdb's copy holds only in-frame clones and misses some; the assay was immunoSEQ multiplex PCR. The sample contains 150,000 or so clones, approximately 85% of which appear only once. The specimen sequenced was peripheral blood. The receptors were gathered from a man between 60 and 75 years old with COVID-19, enrolled during active disease. The CDR3 runs from the conserved cysteine through the conserved F or W. A D gene is named only where the DNA matches it firmly. Size is omitted from some rows. Given values are once, few, many or a class for expanded clones.

V,size,D,J,length,CDR3,DNA
TRBV19,NA,NA,TRBJ2-2,13,CASRTGSAGELFF,TGTGCCAGTAGAACAGGGAGCGCCGGGGAGCTGTTTTTT
TRBV7-3,NA,TRBD1,TRBJ1-2,14,CASSSGQGGDGYTF,TGTGCCAGCAGCTCCGGACAGGGAGGCGATGGCTACACCTTC
TRBV5-1,NA,NA,TRBJ2-7,14,CASSLDGKTYEQYF,TGCGCCAGCAGCTTGGACGGTAAGACCTACGAGCAGTACTTC
TRBV7-9,NA,TRBD1,TRBJ1-6,14,CASRKGTENSPLHF,TGTGCCAGCAGAAAGGGGACAGAAAATTCACCCCTCCACTTT
TRBV2,NA,NA,TRBJ2-7,14,CASSPTDPSYEQYF,TGTGCCAGCAGCCCGACAGATCCCTCCTACGAGCAGTACTTC
TRBV7-2,NA,TRBD2,TRBJ2-5,16,CASSLAPASGTGTQYF,TGTGCCAGCAGCTTAGCGCCGGCTAGCGGGACGGGGACCCAGTACTTC
TRBV29-1,NA,NA,TRBJ1-6,15,CSVEERSQNNSPLHF,TGCAGCGTTGAAGAAAGAAGTCAGAATAATTCACCCCTCCACTTT
TRBV25-1,NA,TRBD2,TRBJ2-3,15,CASSDQRGNTDTQYF,TGTGCCAGCAGTGATCAGCGGGGGAACACAGATACGCAGTATTTT
TRBV27,once,TRBD2,TRBJ2-5,16,CASSLLYGRDGETQYF,TGTGCCAGCAGTTTATTGTACGGGAGGGACGGAGAGACCCAGTACTTC
TRBV29-1,NA,NA,TRBJ2-3,16,CSVRVYAATSTDTQYF,TGCAGCGTTCGGGTCTATGCGGCGACTAGCACAGATACGCAGTATTTT
TRBV24-1,NA,TRBD2,TRBJ2-1,12,CATSRLAQEQFF,TGTGCCACCAGTCGACTAGCTCAGGAGCAGTTCTTC
TRBV25-1,once,NA,TRBJ1-2,15,CASSARGIADYGYTF,TGTGCCAGCTCCGCCCGCGGGATAGCGGACTATGGCTACACCTTC
TRBV18,NA,NA,TRBJ2-7,15,CASSPSAGSGYEQYF,TGTGCCAGCTCACCATCGGCAGGGTCGGGCTACGAGCAGTACTTC
TRBV7-2,NA,NA,TRBJ1-1,13,CASFLTGNTEAFF,TGTGCCAGCTTCCTGACAGGGAACACTGAAGCTTTCTTT
TRBV5-6,once,TRBD1,TRBJ1-5,16,CASTWTAGGSNQPQHF,TGTGCCAGCACCTGGACGGCAGGGGGTAGCAATCAGCCCCAGCATTTT
TRBV4-3,NA,TRBD1,TRBJ1-2,16,CASSLNLGDRGYGYTF,TGCGCCAGCAGCCTCAACCTGGGGGACAGGGGGTATGGCTACACCTTC
TRBV9,NA,NA,TRBJ1-1,16,CASSVGALNLNTEAFF,TGTGCCAGCAGCGTAGGGGCCCTGAACCTGAACACTGAAGCTTTCTTT
TRBV9,NA,TRBD2,TRBJ2-1,15,CASSPLAGGGNEQFF,TGTGCCAGCAGCCCCCTAGCGGGAGGGGGCAATGAGCAGTTCTTC
TRBV18,NA,NA,TRBJ2-1,13,CASSRGGDNEQFF,TGTGCCAGCTCACGAGGGGGGGACAATGAGCAGTTCTTC
TRBV27,NA,TRBD1,TRBJ2-5,14,CASSRRGPQETQYF,TGTGCCAGCAGTCGTAGGGGGCCCCAAGAGACCCAGTACTTC
TRBV4-3,few,NA,TRBJ2-7,15,CASSQAAGVSYEQYF,TGCGCCAGCAGCCAAGCGGCAGGGGTCTCCTACGAGCAGTACTTC
TRBV4-2,NA,TRBD2,TRBJ2-3,18,CASSPQGLAALRTDTQYF,TGTGCCAGCAGCCCGCAAGGACTAGCGGCGCTAAGGACAGATACGCAGTATTTT
TRBV7-9,NA,TRBD1,TRBJ2-5,17,CASSSDRSPGSQETQYF,TGTGCCAGCAGCTCGGACAGGTCCCCAGGCTCCCAAGAGACCCAGTACTTC
TRBV7-2,few,TRBD1,TRBJ1-5,17,CASSTGQGTPSNQPQHF,TGTGCCAGCAGCACCGGACAGGGAACACCTTCCAATCAGCCCCAGCATTTT
TRBV28,few,NA,TRBJ2-7,13,CASKLGGTYEQYF,TGTGCCAGTAAGTTAGGCGGAACCTACGAGCAGTACTTC
TRBV7-2,NA,NA,TRBJ2-2,16,CASSLQGPPNTGELFF,TGTGCCAGCAGCTTACAGGGTCCTCCGAACACCGGGGAGCTGTTTTTT
TRBV24-1,NA,NA,TRBJ1-1,13,CATLDRANTEAFF,TGTGCCACCCTGGACAGAGCGAACACTGAAGCTTTCTTT
TRBV9,NA,TRBD1,TRBJ1-4,14,CASSFRGVNEKLFF,TGTGCCAGCAGCTTCAGGGGGGTAAATGAAAAACTGTTTTTT
TRBV6-6,NA,TRBD1,TRBJ1-4,14,CASSFGTGDEKLFF,TGTGCCAGCAGTTTCGGGACAGGGGATGAAAAACTGTTTTTT
TRBV7-3,NA,TRBD2,TRBJ2-1,16,CASSLTPAGVYNEQFF,TGTGCCAGCAGCTTAACTCCAGCGGGAGTATACAATGAGCAGTTCTTC
TRBV5-1,NA,TRBD1,TRBJ1-2,15,CASSGGQGMIYGYTF,TGCGCCAGCAGCGGGGGACAGGGTATGATCTATGGCTACACCTTC
TRBV11-2,NA,NA,TRBJ1-1,14,CASSLGFSGPEAFF,TGTGCCAGCAGCTTAGGATTTTCAGGGCCTGAAGCTTTCTTT
TRBV19,NA,NA,TRBJ1-2,14,CASSLGAPDYGYTF,TGTGCCAGTAGCTTGGGGGCGCCGGACTATGGCTACACCTTC
TRBV2,NA,NA,TRBJ2-7,14,CASISGGPSGEQYF,TGTGCCAGCATATCTGGGGGCCCTTCTGGCGAGCAGTACTTC
TRBV27,NA,NA,TRBJ1-2,18,CASTPYTPTAGANYGYTF,TGTGCCAGCACCCCCTATACCCCGACAGCAGGGGCCAACTATGGCTACACCTTC